The 18 T cell receptor beta chains below all came from one sample that was sequenced in a study of beta chain features in type 1 diabetes. The isolated RNA, all of it, was reverse transcribed, so expressed TCRB transcripts were what got sequenced. Profiled with immunoSEQ multiplex PCR; TCRdb holds only in-frame clones, not every one. The data contain hundreds of thousands of clones, approximately 30% of them singletons. Sample: naive CD4+ T cells from blood. All receptors derive from a man aged 18 to 29 in good health.

This clone was observed a handful of times. Other DNA sequences from this sample encode an identical CDR3 as well. This sequence joins TRBV30 and TRBJ1-2, with D possibly matching TRBD1 (5 bases). V lost 3 bases and J 2 bases, leaving 10 bases between the germline ends. Germline lookup yields CDR1 GTSNPN and CDR2 SVGIG (reference sequence). The CDR3 runs 13 residues. The CDR3 loop reads CAWSPDRNYGYTF. The CDR3 nucleotides read TGTGCCTGGAGCCCAGACAGAAACTATGGCTACACCTTC.

This clone showed up just a few times. The genes are TRBV10-3 and TRBJ2-3; 9 bases are a match to TRBD2. Germline V lookup: CDR1 ENHRY, CDR2 SYGVKD. V lost 5 bases and J lost 6; bases outside the gene matches: 9. The CDR3 loop spans 15 amino acids. DNA for the CDR3: TGTGCCATCAGTATAAATAGCGGGAGAGTCGATACGCAGTATTTT. Translating gives CAISINSGRVDTQYF.

The V gene is TRBV9, the J gene TRBJ2-3, with D maybe TRBD1 (5 bases). The V end lost 1 base, the J end lost 0 bases, and 12 bases lay between the germline ends. CDR3 length: 16 amino acids. Germline assignment: CDR1 SGDLS and CDR2 YYNGEE. The chain's CDR3 is CASSVLGQTSTDTQYF. Written as DNA, the CDR3 is TGTGCCAGCAGCGTATTGGGGCAAACTAGCACAGATACGCAGTATTTT.

This clone has more than one count but fewer than ten. This chain links TRBV7-2 with TRBJ2-3; D uncertain. There are 13 residues in the CDR3. The V and J ends lost 6 bases and 2 bases respectively, with 9 bases between them. Germline V CDR1 and CDR2: SGHTA, FQGNSA. CDR3 loop: CASRQPATDTQYF. Written as DNA, the CDR3 is TGTGCCAGCAGACAGCCGGCCACAGATACGCAGTATTTT.

The chain carries TRBV5-4 and TRBJ2-7, with TRBD1 matching over 12 bases. The CDR3 has 15 amino acids. Germline lookup yields CDR1 SGHNT and CDR2 YYREEE (reference sequence). After removal of 0 bases from V and 5 bases from J, the junction contained 3 bases not matched to a gene. The DNA of the CDR3 is TGTGCCAGCAGCTTGGCGGGACAGGGGGCCAACGAGCAGTACTTC. Its protein is CASSLAGQGANEQYF.

This clone was detected only a few times. The chain couples TRBV9 to TRBJ2-1; 7 bases map to TRBD2. Germline CDR1 reads SGDLS; CDR2 reads YYNGEE. V shed 4 bases, J shed 0 bases, and the junction held 7 bases outside the gene matches. The CDR3 is 16 residues long. The CDR3: CASSPQTSLSYNEQFF. The CDR3 nucleotides read TGTGCCAGCAGCCCGCAGACTAGCCTCTCCTACAATGAGCAGTTCTTC.

The chain combines TRBV5-6 with TRBJ2-3; tentatively, D is TRBD2 (6 bases). V was cut by 0 bases and J by 0 bases, with 14 bases left in between. The V gene's germline CDR1 is SGHDT and CDR2 YYEEEE. The CDR3 covers 17 residues. CDR3 protein: CASSLVPGGTSTDTQYF. The CDR3 DNA follows: TGTGCCAGCAGCTTGGTACCTGGTGGGACTAGCACAGATACGCAGTATTTT.

This clone has just a few counts. Other DNA sequences in the same sample also yield this CDR3. The rearrangement links TRBV18 to TRBJ2-3, with D hard to call. There are 12 residues in the CDR3. The germline V gene encodes CDR1 KGHSH and CDR2 LQKENI. The ends were cut back, 0 bases at V and 5 bases at J, with 3 bases in the middle. This CDR3 reads CASSPPIDTQYF. In nucleotides, the CDR3 is TGTGCCAGCTCACCACCGATAGATACGCAGTATTTT.

V is TRBV1 and J is TRBJ2-1; the table's D call, TRBD2, was not checked against the DNA. TRBV1 is termed a pseudogene. CDR3 length: 16 amino acids. CDR3 in DNA: TGCACCAGCACCTCCCCAGGACTAGCTCCCTACAATGAGCAGTTCTTC. Its translation is CTSTSPGLAPYNEQFF.

This sequence joins TRBV10-3 and TRBJ2-3; 10 bases map to TRBD1. This CDR3 region has 15 residues. The junction had 6 bases not matched to a gene; V was cut back by 6 bases and J by 3 bases. Germline lookup yields CDR1 ENHRY and CDR2 SYGVKD. Here the CDR3 DNA reads TGTGCCATCAGCCCGACAGGGGGCGGGACAGATACGCAGTATTTT. This codes for CAISPTGGGTDTQYF.

V is TRBV9 and J is TRBJ1-2; D unclear. Trimming removed 0 bases from V and 1 base from J, with 10 bases in between. CDR1 is SGDLS, CDR2 YYNGEE, per germline. The CDR3 spans 15 residues. The CDR3 protein is CASSVGQALNYGYTF. The DNA of the CDR3 is TGTGCCAGCAGCGTAGGGCAGGCGCTTAACTATGGCTACACCTTC.

This chain's CDR3 is CASSSVSAQETQYF. The CDR3 region has the DNA TGTGCCAGCAGTTCAGTGTCAGCCCAAGAGACCCAGTACTTC. The chain uses TRBV6-5 and TRBJ2-5; D is undetermined. The V end lost 4 bases, the J end lost 1 base, and 10 bases lay between the germline ends. Germline V gene sequence: CDR1 MNHEY, CDR2 SVGAGI. The CDR3 is 14 amino acids.

The chain carries TRBV5-4 and TRBJ2-1, with TRBD2 matching over 8 bases. The length of the CDR3 is 16 residues. The germline V gene encodes CDR1 SGHNT and CDR2 YYREEE (reference sequence). The V and J ends lost 4 bases and 7 bases, in that order; junction bases with no gene match: 13. CDR3 DNA sequence: TGTGCCAGCAGCCCGGATGGCGGGGGGCGCTTAAATGAGCAGTTCTTC. Residues: CASSPDGGGRLNEQFF.

The V gene is TRBV30, the J gene TRBJ1-3, with no clear D. From germline, CDR1 is GTSNPN and CDR2 SVGIG (reference sequence). The CDR3 spans 13 residues. Trimming stripped 2 bases from V and 3 bases from J, with 8 bases between. The CDR3 sequence: CAWSIQSGNTIYF. The CDR3, as DNA: TGTGCCTGGAGTATCCAAAGTGGAAACACCATATATTTT.

The chain employs TRBV4-2 and TRBJ2-1; tentative D call: TRBD2 (6 bases). Between the trimmed V and J ends, which lost 0 bases and 6 bases, there was a span of 9 bases. This CDR3 contains 14 residues. Per the germline V gene, CDR1 is LGHNA and CDR2 is YNFKEQ. The CDR3 nucleotides read TGTGCCAGCAGCCAAGAAACTAGCCTCAATGAGCAGTTCTTC. This codes for CASSQETSLNEQFF.

The CDR3 loop reads CASSRPGGYEQYF. Written as DNA, the CDR3 is TGTGCCAGCAGCCGCCCAGGGGGGTACGAGCAGTACTTC. The V and J genes are TRBV7-2 and TRBJ2-7, with D perhaps TRBD1 (7 bases). The length of the CDR3 is 13 residues. Trimming took 5 bases from V and 4 from J, leaving 12 bases between them. Per germline, CDR1 SGHTA and CDR2 FQGNSA.

The chain couples TRBV28 to TRBJ2-4; 15 bases align to TRBD2. The trim removed 7 bases at V and 1 base at J, leaving 8 bases unmatched. This CDR3 is 18 amino acids long. Germline loops: CDR1 MDHEN, CDR2 SYDVKM. The CDR3 loop reads CASNPGTSGRLAKNIQYF. DNA for the CDR3: TGTGCCAGCAATCCCGGGACTAGCGGGAGGTTGGCCAAAAACATTCAGTACTTC.

This clone was seen a few times. This chain uses TRBV19 with TRBJ1-1; TRBD1 is a possible D gene (5 bases). The CDR3 consists of 13 residues. Germline CDR1 and CDR2: LNHDA and SQIVND (reference sequence). The ends were cut back, 11 bases at V and 1 base at J, with 14 bases in the middle. The CDR3 protein is CAGRGDPNTEAFF. CDR3 sequence (DNA): TGTGCCGGGAGAGGGGACCCGAACACTGAAGCTTTCTTT.